This T cell receptor (beta chain) came from a study of control samples from healthy donors and cancer patients. V shed 3 bases and J 0 bases; nucleotides not matched to a gene: 7. The CDR3 totals 17 residues. Germline V gene sequence: CDR1 MGHDK, CDR2 SYGVNS. Profiled with immunoSEQ multiplex PCR; TCRdb holds only in-frame clones, not every one. The sample carries roughly 43,000 clones, approximately 94% recorded once. The TCR comes from a man aged 55 to 70 in good health. Material for sequencing was blood. The V call is TRBV25-1, the J call TRBJ2-3, with 9 bases aligning to TRBD2. As DNA, the CDR3 is TGTGCCAGCAGTGAGCGCGGGAGGGCCTCGAGCACAGATACGCAGTATTTT. The encoded protein is CASSERGRASSTDTQYF.